The rows below give T cell receptor beta chains drawn from one sample of a study of vaccination and CD4 T cells after COVID-19. The antigens these receptors bind are not known. TCRdb reanalysed the PCR reads using MiXCR and keeps one entry per CDR3 protein. The sample has 16,000 or so distinct CDR3 sequences, around 50% seen once. Sequenced here: CD4+ T cells from blood, cultured in vitro, sampled before SARS-CoV-2 vaccination. The receptor set was obtained from a human donor who had recovered from COVID-19. Each CDR3 is given with its conserved first and last residue. A D gene is named only where the DNA matches it firmly. Where a row states a size, it is once, few, many or the class of an expanded clone; other rows omit it.

V	size	J	D	CDR3	DNA
TRBV2	NA	TRBJ2-5	NA	CASSEQAGGPAVETQYF	TGTGCCAGCAGTGAACAAGCTGGGGGCCCTGCGGTAGAGACCCAGTACTTC
TRBV6-1	NA	TRBJ1-2	NA	CASRTQGPYGYTF	TGTGCCAGCAGAACTCAGGGCCCCTATGGCTACACCTTC
TRBV25-1	NA	TRBJ2-5	TRBD1	CASSDWDRGAVETQYF	TGTGCCAGCAGTGACTGGGACAGGGGAGCCGTAGAGACCCAGTACTTC
TRBV27	few	TRBJ1-1	TRBD1	CASSFDRGTEAFF	TGTGCCAGCAGTTTCGACAGGGGCACTGAAGCTTTCTTT
TRBV2	few	TRBJ1-5	TRBD1	CASRGQGEPQHF	TGTGCCAGCAGGGGACAGGGAGAGCCCCAGCATTTT
TRBV20-1	few	TRBJ1-1	TRBD1	CSALAGGNTEAFF	TGCAGTGCTTTGGCAGGGGGCAACACTGAAGCTTTCTTT
TRBV7-9	NA	TRBJ1-1	NA	CASSPGIITSNTEAFF	TGTGCCAGCAGCCCCGGGATTATCACCTCGAACACTGAAGCTTTCTTT
TRBV6-2/TRBV6-3	few	TRBJ2-5	NA	CASSYLGRGETQYF	TGTGCCAGCAGTTACTTGGGCAGGGGTGAGACCCAGTACTTC
TRBV7-9	NA	TRBJ2-5	NA	CASSKQGEETQYF	TGTGCCAGCAGCAAACAGGGTGAAGAGACCCAGTACTTC
TRBV28	NA	TRBJ2-5	NA	CASRNPGGLGTQYF	TGTGCCAGCAGAAACCCTGGGGGCTTGGGGACCCAGTACTTC
TRBV28	once	TRBJ2-1	TRBD2	CASRASGRGFSDEQFF	TGTGCCAGCAGGGCTAGCGGGAGGGGGTTTTCCGATGAGCAGTTCTTC
TRBV6-1	few	TRBJ2-2	TRBD1	CASSEALIGGANTGELFF	TGTGCCAGCAGTGAAGCGCTTATAGGGGGCGCGAACACCGGGGAGCTGTTTTTT
TRBV27	few	TRBJ2-7	TRBD2	CASSLREGLATEQYF	TGTGCCAGCAGTTTACGCGAGGGACTAGCGACCGAGCAGTACTTC
TRBV20-1	NA	TRBJ1-2	NA	CSASLGFGGYTF	TGCAGTGCTAGTCTGGGGTTCGGTGGCTACACCTTC
TRBV7-2	NA	TRBJ2-7	TRBD2	CASSPGLAGTGHEQYF	TGTGCCAGCAGCCCGGGACTAGCGGGAACAGGCCACGAGCAGTACTTC
TRBV5-6	NA	TRBJ1-2	TRBD1	CASSRTGFIGYGYTF	TGTGCCAGCAGCCGGACAGGGTTCATAGGCTATGGCTACACCTTC
TRBV6-1	once	TRBJ1-1	TRBD1	CASIGTGQQTEAFF	TGTGCCAGCATCGGGACAGGTCAACAGACTGAAGCTTTCTTT
TRBV7-6	NA	TRBJ2-2	TRBD2	CASSLGLAGVYGELFF	TGTGCCAGCAGCTTAGGACTAGCGGGAGTCTACGGGGAGCTGTTTTTT
TRBV20-1	NA	TRBJ2-7	TRBD2	CSAPPRGPGGEQYF	TGCAGTGCACCCCCTCGGGGACCGGGGGGCGAGCAGTACTTC
TRBV15	few	TRBJ1-2	TRBD1	CATSRELQGVGGYTF	TGTGCCACCAGCAGAGAACTACAGGGGGTTGGTGGCTACACCTTC
TRBV20-1	NA	TRBJ1-2	NA	CSARDRGKKGQDYTF	TGCAGTGCTAGAGATCGGGGCAAGAAGGGCCAGGACTACACCTTC
TRBV18	NA	TRBJ2-2	TRBD2	CASSRGLAGSPSGELFF	TGTGCCAGCTCACGCGGACTAGCGGGATCCCCTTCCGGGGAGCTGTTTTTT
TRBV19	once	TRBJ2-3	NA	CASSMGFQDTQYF	TGTGCCAGTAGTATGGGGTTTCAGGATACGCAGTATTTT
TRBV30	few	TRBJ2-7	TRBD2	CAWSQGLANYEQYF	TGTGCCTGGAGCCAGGGACTAGCAAACTACGAGCAGTACTTC
TRBV12-3/TRBV12-4	NA	TRBJ1-1	NA	CASRPYIIGAVRNTEAFF	TGTGCCAGCAGGCCTTACATAATAGGAGCGGTAAGGAACACTGAAGCTTTCTTT
TRBV6-5	large	TRBJ2-6	NA	CASSYSDFSGANVLTF	TGTGCCAGCAGTTACTCGGACTTCTCTGGGGCCAACGTCCTGACTTTC
TRBV30	medium-sized	TRBJ2-3	NA	CAWRKWVRTDTQYF	TGTGCCTGGAGGAAATGGGTTCGCACAGATACGCAGTATTTT
TRBV19	NA	TRBJ1-2	NA	CASSPEGLYGYTF	TGTGCCAGTAGTCCGGAGGGCCTCTATGGCTACACCTTC
TRBV28	few	TRBJ2-5	NA	CASRGGNSFQETQYF	TGTGCCAGCAGGGGCGGGAACTCCTTCCAAGAGACCCAGTACTTC
TRBV20-1	NA	TRBJ1-6	TRBD1	CSARVGGDNSPLHF	TGCAGTGCTAGAGTAGGGGGCGATAATTCACCCCTCCACTTT
TRBV19	few	TRBJ1-5	NA	CASKLDLTRSQPQHF	TGTGCCAGTAAGCTGGACCTAACGCGATCTCAGCCCCAGCATTTT
TRBV21-1	few	TRBJ2-3	NA	CASSTIIPGRRSDTQYF	TGTGCCAGCAGCACAATTATACCGGGACGGAGGTCAGATACGCAGTATTTT
TRBV2	NA	TRBJ2-7	NA	CASSALADYEQYF	TGTGCCAGCAGTGCGTTAGCGGACTACGAGCAGTACTTC
TRBV12-3/TRBV12-4	NA	TRBJ1-1	TRBD1	CASSLGARDRNTEAFF	TGTGCCAGCAGTTTGGGGGCCCGGGACAGGAACACTGAAGCTTTCTTT
TRBV7-3	few	TRBJ1-1	TRBD1	CASSPDRGSTEAFF	TGTGCCAGCAGCCCGGACAGGGGGAGTACTGAAGCTTTCTTT
TRBV20-1	few	TRBJ2-1	NA	CSARDGRVTYNEQFF	TGCAGTGCTAGAGATGGCCGGGTGACCTACAATGAGCAGTTCTTC
TRBV11-2	NA	TRBJ1-2	TRBD1	CASSEGQGYGYTF	TGTGCCAGCAGCGAGGGACAGGGCTATGGCTACACCTTC
TRBV20-1	NA	TRBJ2-3	TRBD1	CSARGQASYTDTQYF	TGCAGTGCTAGGGGACAGGCTAGTTACACAGATACGCAGTATTTT
TRBV7-2	NA	TRBJ2-7	NA	CASSRLGPYEQYF	TGTGCCAGCAGCCGGTTGGGCCCCTACGAGCAGTACTTC
TRBV20-1	NA	TRBJ2-1	NA	CSARAVARPSGNEQFF	TGCAGTGCTAGAGCCGTCGCTCGACCCTCGGGTAATGAGCAGTTCTTC
TRBV19	NA	TRBJ2-7	TRBD2	CASSIAGRASYEQYF	TGTGCCAGTAGTATAGCCGGGAGGGCCTCCTACGAGCAGTACTTC
TRBV7-2	few	TRBJ2-5	NA	CASSLTARETQYF	TGTGCCAGCAGCTTAACGGCGAGAGAGACCCAGTACTTC
TRBV6-1	few	TRBJ1-3	TRBD1	CASSQGQGGNTIYF	TGTGCCAGCTCCCAAGGACAGGGAGGAAACACCATATATTTT
TRBV20-1	NA	TRBJ2-7	NA	CSARAGVNEQYF	TGCAGTGCTAGAGCGGGAGTAAACGAGCAGTACTTC
TRBV28	NA	TRBJ2-7	NA	CAVTGLSPGTYEQYF	TGTGCCGTCACGGGGCTGAGCCCCGGCACCTACGAGCAGTACTTC
TRBV2	NA	TRBJ2-7	NA	CASSDEGAYEQYF	TGTGCCAGCAGTGATGAAGGGGCTTACGAGCAGTACTTC
TRBV7-2	few	TRBJ2-1	TRBD2	CASSSRVVAGGPREQFF	TGTGCCAGCAGCTCCCGTGTGGTAGCGGGAGGGCCTAGAGAGCAGTTCTTC
TRBV20-1	few	TRBJ2-2	NA	CSARDPGELFF	TGCAGTGCTAGAGATCCCGGGGAGCTGTTTTTT
TRBV7-3	few	TRBJ2-5	TRBD2	CASSPGTSGSKTQYF	TGTGCCAGCAGCCCAGGGACTAGCGGGAGTAAGACCCAGTACTTC
TRBV19	few	TRBJ1-1	NA	CASSSTGGNTEAFF	TGTGCCAGTAGTTCGACAGGAGGGAACACTGAAGCTTTCTTT
TRBV9	NA	TRBJ1-5	NA	CASSASNGVGGPQHF	TGTGCCAGCAGCGCGAGCAACGGGGTTGGCGGGCCCCAGCATTTT
TRBV25-1	NA	TRBJ1-2	NA	CVSSETGNYGYTF	TGTGTCAGCAGTGAAACCGGGAACTATGGCTACACCTTC
TRBV7-3	NA	TRBJ2-2	TRBD2	CASSPSRTGGTGELFF	TGTGCCAGCAGCCCCTCCCGGACGGGGGGCACCGGGGAGCTGTTTTTT